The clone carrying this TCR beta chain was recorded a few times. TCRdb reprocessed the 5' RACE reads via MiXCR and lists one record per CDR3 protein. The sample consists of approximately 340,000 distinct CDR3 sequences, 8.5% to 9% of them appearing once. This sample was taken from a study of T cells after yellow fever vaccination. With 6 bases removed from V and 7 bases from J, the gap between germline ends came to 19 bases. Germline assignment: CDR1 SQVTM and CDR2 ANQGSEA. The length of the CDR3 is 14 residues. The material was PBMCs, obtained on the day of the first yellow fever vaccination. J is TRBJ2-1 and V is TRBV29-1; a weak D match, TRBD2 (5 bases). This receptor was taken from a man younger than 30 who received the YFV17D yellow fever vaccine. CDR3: CSVVARREWNEQFF. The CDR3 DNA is TGCAGCGTAGTCGCTCGTAGGGAGTGGAATGAGCAGTTCTTC.